Presented here are 25 T cell receptor beta chains from one specimen sequenced in a study of tumor and adjacent non-tumor tissue in lung cancer. This sample's RNA came from whole unsorted tissue. This non-tumor lung sample came from over 3 cm beyond the tumor edge. A modified ARM-PCR protocol with three rounds of nested PCR amplified TCRbeta. MiXCR, applied by TCRdb to the multiplex PCR reads, yields one record per CDR3 protein. This sample yields more than 55,000 distinct CDR3 sequences, of which around two thirds are seen a single time; more than 30% belongs to the top ten. Sequenced input: distant non-tumor lung tissue. The receptors were sampled from a man aged 65 to 79 with non-small cell lung cancer.

This clonotype was recorded at least ten times. The chain couples TRBV5-4 to TRBJ2-5; 8 bases align to TRBD2. CDR1 SGHNT and CDR2 YYREEE come from the germline V gene (reference sequence). The V gene end was trimmed by 2 bases and the J gene end by 2 bases; junction bases not matched to a gene: 5. The CDR3 is 15 residues long. The CDR3 DNA sequence: TGTGCCAGCAGCTTCGGGGGGGCAAGACAAGAGACCCAGTACTTC. It specifies CASSFGGARQETQYF.

Points on this clonotype: The germline gene is not matched at one end of the junction; a read error may be the cause. The chain joins TRBV6-1 to TRBJ1-6; 7 bases match TRBD1. This CDR3 is built from 15 residues. Per germline, CDR1 MNHNS and CDR2 SASEGT. The CDR3 region is CANRPGTAANSSLHF. The CDR3 nucleotides read TGTGCCAACAGGCCTGGGACAGCAGCTAATTCATCCCTTCACTTT.

Only a few counts were recorded for this clonotype. The chain carries TRBV10-3 and TRBJ1-4; D gene ambiguous. Per germline, CDR1 ENHRY and CDR2 SYGVKD. The CDR3 runs 16 residues. Trimming pared 4 bases from V and 0 bases from J, leaving 12 bases between. The CDR3 bases are TGTGCCATCAGTGGGCGGGAGGCCTCAACTAATGAAAAACTGTTTTTT. It yields the protein CAISGREASTNEKLFF.

Concerning this clonotype: One end of the junction does not line up with germline, which may come from a read error. This chain connects TRBV11-2 to TRBJ2-6; weak D call: TRBD2 (6 bases). From germline, CDR1 is SGHAT and CDR2 FQNNGV. This CDR3 is built from 17 residues. The CDR3 loop reads CASSSRRGSSGANVLTF. In DNA, the CDR3 is TGTGCTAGCAGCTCCCGGAGGGGTAGCTCTGGGGCCAACGTCCTAACTTTC.

The sample holds many counts of this clonotype. This sequence joins TRBV6-5 and TRBJ2-7; TRBD2 is a possible D gene (5 bases). V shed 5 bases and J shed 0 bases, with 14 bases lying between them. Germline V lookup: CDR1 MNHEY, CDR2 SVGAGI. There are 15 residues in the CDR3. CDR3 DNA: TGTGCCAGCAGTCGCCGTTTGAGGGCCTCCTACGAGCAGTACTTC. As protein: CASSRRLRASYEQYF.

This clonotype was counted many times. The chain couples TRBV6-4 to TRBJ2-2; D is ambiguous. The V end lost 7 bases, the J end lost 2 bases, and 17 bases lay between the germline ends. The CDR3 length is 16 residues. CDR1 is MRHNA, CDR2 SNTAGT, per germline. The CDR3 DNA reads TGTGCCAGCACCTTGAATTCAGGCCTCAACACCGGGGAGCTGTTTTTT. Protein: CASTLNSGLNTGELFF.

Of note for this clonotype: A much larger clone is a single base away; this may be a read error. V gene TRBV28 combines with J gene TRBJ1-1; no reliable D call. This CDR3 has 13 residues. Germline CDR1 is MDHEN and CDR2 is SYDVKM. The CDR3 DNA sequence: TGTGCCAGCAGGTTCCTCATCTGGGGTGAAGCTATCTTT. This translates into CASRFLIWGEAIF.

Worth noting for this clonotype: The junction does not match germline at one end; this may be a read error. The chain recombines TRBV5-4 with TRBJ1-2; D is possibly TRBD1 (6 bases). Germline CDR1 is SGHNT and CDR2 is YYREEE (reference sequence). CDR3 length: 15 amino acids. The CDR3 DNA sequence: TGTGCCAGCAACTCTAGGGGGTCAGGTGGGGCTGGCTGCACCTTC. It encodes CASNSRGSGGAGCTF.

The rearrangement joins TRBV30 to TRBJ2-5, with D perhaps matching TRBD2 (6 bases). This CDR3 is 20 amino acids long. Germline V lookup: CDR1 GTSNPN, CDR2 SVGIG (reference sequence). V shed 3 bases and J shed 0 bases, with 29 bases lying between them. The CDR3 coding sequence is TGTGCCTGGAGGGGAGTTGGCGGGGCAAAGGTTAAGCTTAACCAAGAGACCCAGTACTTC. Translating it yields CAWRGVGGAKVKLNQETQYF.

A remark on this clonotype: The junction does not match germline at one end; this may be a read error. The chain recombines TRBV29-1 with TRBJ1-1; 8 positions match TRBD1. Germline CDR1 and CDR2: SQVTM and ANQGSEA. CDR3 length equals 13 residues. CDR3 in amino acids: CSVRGRVDTETFF. The CDR3 nucleotides read TGCAGTGTCAGGGGGCGCGTCGACACTGAAACTTTCTTT.

On this clonotype: A single base separates this from a much larger clone, so it may be a read error. V is TRBV10-3 and J is TRBJ2-7; D gene uncertain. CDR1 ENHRY and CDR2 SYGVKD come from the germline V gene. V lost 9 bases to trimming and J lost 6 bases, with 12 bases between them. This CDR3 region has 11 residues. CDR3 loop: CAIAEVTEQYF. CDR3 sequence (DNA): TGTGCCATTGCCGAGGTCACCGAGCAGTACTTC.

This clonotype was counted at least ten times. The chain is built from TRBV28 and TRBJ1-5, with 9 bases identical to TRBD1. CDR3 length: 13 residues. From germline, CDR1 is MDHEN and CDR2 SYDVKM. Unmatched junction bases numbered 5, after V lost 10 bases and J lost 4 bases. The CDR3 nucleotides read TGTGCCATCACAGGGGGCTGGAATCAGCCCCAGCATTTT. It codes for CAITGGWNQPQHF.

As concerns this clonotype: A clone one base away is much larger, so this may be a read error. V gene TRBV12-3 or TRBV12-4 combines with J gene TRBJ2-2; 7 bases are a match to TRBD2. This CDR3 has 15 amino acids. V trimming: 3 bases; J trimming: 9 bases; junction bases outside the gene matches: 10. CDR3 nucleotides: TGTGCCAGCAGTTTTTCAACGGGAGGTAATAGGGAGCTGTTTTTT. The encoded protein is CASSFSTGGNRELFF.

The rearrangement uses TRBV5-5 and TRBJ2-2; TRBD2 aligns across 9 bases. The CDR3 has 18 residues. Germline CDR1 is SGHKS and CDR2 is YYEKEE (reference sequence). For the CDR3, the DNA is TGTGTCAGGAGCCCTAAAGAGCTAGCGGGGACCCAACCCGGGGAGCTGTTTTTT. Translating gives CVRSPKELAGTQPGELFF.

The chain recombines TRBV11-3 with TRBJ2-4; 7 bases map to TRBD1. The CDR3 is made up of 16 amino acids. Germline V gene lookup returns CDR1 SGHNT and CDR2 YENEEA. Trimming removed 3 bases from V and 10 bases from J; junction bases left unmatched: 15. The CDR3 reads CASSLNRGDSKSIQYF. The CDR3 nucleotides read TGTGCCAGCAGCTTGAACAGGGGTGATTCCAAAAGTATTCAGTACTTC.

There are many counts of this clonotype. The chain is built from TRBV10-2 and TRBJ1-2; D perhaps matches TRBD1 (6 bases). The germline V gene encodes CDR1 WSHSY and CDR2 SAAADI. The CDR3 sequence is 14 residues long. Trimming cost V 1 base and J 7 bases, with 13 bases left between them. Written as DNA, the CDR3 is TGCGCCAGCAGTGAGTTCCTGGGGGGGCCTGGCTACACCTTC. It is translated as CASSEFLGGPGYTF.

This clonotype was seen a few times. A single base separates this from a much larger clone, so it may be a read error. The chain employs TRBV6-1 and TRBJ2-2; TRBD2 might be the D (5 bases). The length of the CDR3 is 13 residues. The V gene's germline CDR1 is MNHNS and CDR2 SASEGT. CDR3 sequence: CASNDYNTGELSF. The CDR3 nucleotides read TGTGCCAGCAATGATTATAACACCGGGGAGCTGTCTTTT.

The chain links TRBV28 to TRBJ2-3; possibly TRBD2 for D (5 bases). The CDR3 contains 14 residues. In germline, CDR1 is MDHEN, CDR2 SYDVKM. Trimming shortened V by 5 bases and J by 6 bases, and 15 bases separated the two germline ends. The CDR3 here is CASSPGTLSDTQYF. The CDR3 DNA reads TGTGCCAGCAGTCCGGGAACGCTTTCGGATACGCAGTATTTT.

Concerning this clonotype: One end of the junction varies from germline; a read error may be responsible. This sequence joins TRBV5-1 and TRBJ2-3; possibly TRBD2 for D (5 bases). The CDR3 sequence is 12 residues long. Germline loops: CDR1 SGHRS, CDR2 YFSETQ. CDR3 sequence reads: CANSLEADTQYF. The CDR3 DNA sequence: TGCGCCAACAGCTTGGAGGCAGATACGCAGTATTTT.

This clonotype was seen more than once but under ten times. This may stem from a read error, because a much larger clone lies one nucleotide away. CDR3: CASSLGRGRNQPQHF. Written as DNA, the CDR3 is TGTGCCAGCAGTTTAGGGCGGGGCAGGAATCAGCCCCAGCATTTT. The chain has TRBV12-3 or TRBV12-4 and TRBJ1-5, with D possibly being TRBD1 (5 bases). The CDR3 has 15 amino acids. V was pared by 1 base and J by 4 bases, with 11 bases between.

Note on this clonotype: A much bigger clone sits one base away, suggesting this may be a read error. This CDR3 is missing its conserved last phenylalanine or tryptophan, likely due to a read error. The chain has TRBV7-8 and TRBJ1-2; D unresolved. The CDR3 runs 14 residues. CDR1 is SGHVS, CDR2 FQNEAQ, per germline. The CDR3 nucleotides are TGTGCCGGCAGCTTAGAAAGGCAGGTCTATGGCTACACCCTC. Its protein is CAGSLERQVYGYTL.

This clonotype was seen only once. This may arise from a read error, as a much more abundant clone is one base away. The V call is TRBV29-1, the J call TRBJ2-2; TRBD1 matches 8 bases. The germline V gene has CDR1 SQVTM and CDR2 ANQGSEA. The CDR3 has 13 amino acids. Trimming at V came to 4 bases and at J to 4 bases, leaving 2 bases not matched to a gene. CDR3 loop: CSVGQGSTGELFF. The CDR3 DNA sequence: TGCAGCGTTGGACAGGGGAGCACCGGGGAGCTGTTTTTT.

Note on this clonotype: A junction boundary mismatches the germline segment, possibly from a read error. V and J are TRBV11-2 and TRBJ1-1; D not resolved. The CDR3 consists of 14 residues. Germline V gene sequence: CDR1 SGHAT, CDR2 FQNNGV. CDR3 nucleotides: TGTGCCAGCAGCTTAAGGAGGCTAGAGACTGAAACTTTCTTT. Translation gives CASSLRRLETETFF.

A remark on this clonotype: An end of the junction does not agree with germline; a read error may underlie this. The genes are TRBV10-3 and TRBJ2-7; perhaps TRBD1 as D (5 bases). The CDR3 consists of 14 residues. The germline gives CDR1 ENHRY, CDR2 SYGVKD. CDR3 residues: CAIRSGRDNYEQYF. As DNA, the CDR3 is TGTGCCATCAGATCTGGCAGGGATAACTACGAGCAATACTTC.

As regards this clonotype: Its ends do not fully match the called genes, so a read error is possible. The chain joins TRBV11-1 to TRBJ2-7; D may be TRBD2 (5 bases). Germline CDR1 reads SGHAT; CDR2 reads FQDESV (reference sequence). The CDR3 runs to 16 residues. The CDR3 DNA is TGTGCCAGCGGCTTAGCGCGACTGGTGGACTCCTACGGGCAGTACTTC. Residues: CASGLARLVDSYGQYF.